What follows is one T cell receptor beta chain and its context. The antigen is not known. The data derive from a study of STAT3 mutations in large granular lymphocyte leukemia. Data came from immunoSEQ multiplex PCR; TCRdb stores just in-frame clones and leaves some out. Of about 10,000 clones in the sample, about 52% were seen once. Trimming removed 2 bases at V and 7 bases at J, with 10 bases between. CDR1 and CDR2 from the germline V gene are SGHNT and YYREEE (reference sequence). The CDR3 loop spans 14 amino acids. Broader study findings: At least one immunodominant TCR beta clonotype appeared in every T-cell large granular lymphocyte leukemia patient.

The chain couples TRBV5-4 to TRBJ1-6; a possible D gene is TRBD1 (6 bases). This TCR derives from a boy younger than 18 with T-cell large granular lymphocyte leukemia. Some clones in this sample may be carry-over from other donors' samples. The sequencing sample was made of peripheral blood mononuclear cells. The CDR3 region is CASSLQGPNSPLHF. The CDR3 bases are TGTGCCAGCAGCTTACAGGGCCCGAATTCACCCCTCCACTTT.